Listed below are T cell receptor beta chains from one sample, sequenced in a study of T-cell reconstitution after alpha-beta-depleted transplantation in children. TCRdb redid the calling of the PCR reads with MiXCR, one entry per CDR3 protein. The table lists around 700,000 distinct CDR3 sequences, approximately 14% of them singletons, with 0.75% to 0.85% in the top ten. Sequences were derived from PBMCs, sampled before TCRalphabeta/CD19-depleted stem cell transplant. These receptor sequences come from a girl aged 2 to 9 with congenital amegakaryocytic thrombocytopenia, due to receive a stem cell transplant. The CDR3 runs from the conserved cysteine through the conserved F or W. A D gene is named only where the DNA matches it firmly. Size values are once, few and many counts, or a class for expanded clones, and some rows have none.

cdr3_aa cdr3_nt d_call v_call clone_size j_call
CSASGWESVYEQYF TGCAGTGCTAGTGGGTGGGAGTCCGTATACGAGCAGTACTTC . TRBV20-1 few TRBJ2-7
CASSEGHPEAFF TGTGCCAGCAGCGAAGGACACCCTGAAGCTTTCTTT . TRBV5-4 many TRBJ1-1
CASSLEGSAEKLFF TGTGCCAGCAGCTTAGAAGGGTCGGCTGAAAAACTGTTTTTT . TRBV7-2 many TRBJ1-4
CASSRGASNEKLFF TGTGCCAGCAGCCGGGGGGCCTCTAATGAAAAACTGTTTTTT . TRBV7-8 few TRBJ1-4
CSAKGTANTGELFF TGCAGTGCTAAAGGGACAGCGAACACCGGGGAGCTGTTTTTT TRBD1 TRBV20-1 few TRBJ2-2
CATSIETGISYEQYF TGTGCCACCAGCATCGAGACAGGGATCTCCTACGAGCAGTACTTC TRBD1 TRBV15 . TRBJ2-7
CASSFGSWTEAFF TGTGCCAGCAGTTTCGGGAGTTGGACTGAAGCTTTCTTT . TRBV12-3/TRBV12-4 many TRBJ1-1
CSVEPDSYSNQPQHF TGCAGCGTTGAACCGGACAGTTATAGCAATCAGCCCCAGCATTTT . TRBV29-1 many TRBJ1-5
CASGNGRRDSTDTQYF TGTGCCAGCGGCAACGGGCGAAGGGATAGCACAGATACGCAGTATTTT . TRBV7-2 few TRBJ2-3
CASSKHRGFLSYEQYF TGCGCCAGCAGCAAGCACAGGGGGTTTCTCTCCTACGAGCAGTACTTC TRBD1 TRBV5-1 . TRBJ2-7
CARTDIHYEQYF TGTGCCAGAACGGACATTCACTACGAGCAGTACTTC . TRBV21-1 . TRBJ2-7
CSARGRGLADYEQYF TGCAGTGCTAGAGGCAGGGGCCTAGCTGACTACGAGCAGTACTTC . TRBV20-1 . TRBJ2-7
CASSQDSPRAPYEQYF TGTGCCAGCAGCCAAGATTCCCCGCGGGCCCCCTACGAGCAGTACTTC . TRBV3-1 . TRBJ2-7
CASSYAEVNTGELFF TGCGCCAGCAGCTACGCAGAGGTTAACACCGGGGAGCTGTTTTTT . TRBV5-1 many TRBJ2-2
CASGGPRETQYF TGTGCCAGCGGGGGACCGCGGGAGACCCAGTACTTC . TRBV12-3/TRBV12-4 . TRBJ2-5
CASSLNSQRIPSNEQFF TGTGCCAGCTCACTCAACAGTCAACGAATCCCCTCCAATGAGCAGTTCTTC . TRBV18 . TRBJ2-1
CSARDSRENTGELFF TGCAGTGCTAGAGATAGTCGGGAGAACACCGGGGAGCTGTTTTTT . TRBV20-1 many TRBJ2-2
CASIPWGDSYNEQFF TGTGCCAGCATTCCATGGGGGGACTCCTACAATGAGCAGTTCTTC . TRBV11-2 . TRBJ2-1
CASSQPVLAGTLNEQFF TGTGCCAGCAGCCAACCCGTACTAGCGGGGACCCTCAATGAGCAGTTCTTC TRBD2 TRBV3-1 many TRBJ2-1
CASSRTNNEKLFF TGTGCCAGCAGCCGAACCAACAATGAAAAACTGTTTTTT . TRBV11-2 . TRBJ1-4
CSVFKGSGSLNEQFF TGCAGCGTCTTTAAAGGTAGCGGGAGCTTGAATGAGCAGTTCTTC TRBD2 TRBV29-1 many TRBJ2-1
CSAIAGGRYNEQFF TGCAGTGCAATAGCGGGAGGGCGGTACAATGAGCAGTTCTTC TRBD2 TRBV20-1 many TRBJ2-1
CASSLFRGETQYF TGTGCCAGCAGCTTATTCCGAGGGGAGACCCAGTACTTC . TRBV7-7 . TRBJ2-5